These 23 T cell receptor beta chains originate from one sample sequenced in a study of beta chain features in type 1 diabetes. The whole isolated RNA underwent reverse transcription, so sequencing captured expressed TCRB transcripts. Libraries were prepared by immunoSEQ multiplex PCR; TCRdb keeps only in-frame clonotypes and omits some of them. The sample includes around 430,000 clones, around 30% of them seen just once. The sample taken for sequencing was naive CD4+ T cells from blood. The receptors were sampled from a young man in good health.

The table lists this clone with a few counts. The chain uses TRBV27 and TRBJ1-1; 7 nucleotides line up with TRBD1. With 3 bases clipped from V and 4 bases from J, the junction kept 2 bases outside the gene matches. In germline, CDR1 is MNHEY, CDR2 SMNVEV (reference sequence). There are 13 residues in the CDR3. Written as DNA, the CDR3 is TGTGCCAGCAGTTTCAGGGGGAGCACTGAAGCTTTCTTT. Translated, it gives CASSFRGSTEAFF.

This chain joins TRBV10-3 and TRBJ2-4, with 7 bases lining up with TRBD1. Germline CDR1 and CDR2: ENHRY and SYGVKD. This CDR3 is built from 15 residues. The ends lost 4 bases at V and 1 base at J; junction bases unmatched: 4. CDR3 amino acids: CAISVEGAAKNIQYF. The CDR3 DNA is TGTGCCATCAGTGTCGAGGGGGCGGCCAAAAACATTCAGTACTTC.

This clone was detected only a few times. The V gene is TRBV29-1, the J gene TRBJ2-7; 9 bases align to TRBD1. Germline V lookup: CDR1 SQVTM, CDR2 ANQGSEA. With V trimmed by 7 bases and J by 3 bases, 10 bases remained unmatched. There are 14 residues in the CDR3. In DNA, the CDR3 is TGCAGCGCAGGGCCGTCGGGACAGGGCTACGAGCAGTACTTC. Protein product: CSAGPSGQGYEQYF.

V and J are TRBV7-9 and TRBJ2-7; weak D call: TRBD2 (6 bases). CDR1 and CDR2 from the germline V gene are SEHNR and FQNEAQ (reference sequence). This CDR3 has 15 residues. Between the trimmed V and J ends, which lost 5 bases and 0 bases, there was a span of 14 bases. The chain's CDR3 is CASSPPGGTSYEQYF. DNA of the CDR3: TGTGCCAGCAGCCCACCCGGAGGGACCTCCTACGAGCAGTACTTC. Using reference TRBV7-9 and TRBJ2-7 for the parts outside the CDR3, the full variable domain is DTGVSQNPRHKITKRGQNVTFRCDPISEHNRLYWYRQTLGQGPEFLTYFQNEAQLEKSRLLSDRFSAERPKGSFSTLEIQRTEQGDSAMYLCASSPPGGTSYEQYFGPGTRLTVT.

The chain uses TRBV4-3 and TRBJ2-1; maybe TRBD1 (8 bases). The CDR3 runs to 19 residues. V was clipped by 1 base and J by 7 bases, with 26 bases between them. From germline, CDR1 is LGHNA and CDR2 YSLEER. CDR3: CASSQGQGQMGEGLNEQFF. CDR3 coding DNA: TGCGCCAGCAGCCAAGGACAGGGGCAGATGGGGGAGGGCCTTAATGAGCAGTTCTTC.

This chain connects TRBV7-2 to TRBJ2-7, with 11 positions matching TRBD2. The trim removed 3 bases at V and 3 bases at J, leaving 7 bases unmatched. The CDR3 contains 16 residues. Germline CDR1 and CDR2: SGHTA and FQGNSA. The CDR3 protein is CASSLEGLAALYEQYF. CDR3 coding DNA: TGTGCCAGCAGCTTGGAGGGACTAGCGGCCCTCTACGAGCAGTACTTC.

This chain connects TRBV5-1 to TRBJ2-7, with 9 bases that match TRBD1. CDR1 and CDR2 from the germline V gene are SGHRS and YFSETQ. J lost 6 bases, V lost 0 bases, and 4 bases had no gene match. The CDR3 covers 14 residues. This CDR3 reads CASSLGTGVLEQYF. The CDR3 nucleotides read TGCGCCAGCAGCTTGGGGACAGGGGTGCTCGAGCAGTACTTC.

The rearrangement links TRBV30 to TRBJ1-5; no clear D. Trimming took 5 bases from V and 4 from J, leaving 12 bases between them. CDR1 and CDR2 from the germline V gene are GTSNPN and SVGIG (reference sequence). CDR3 size: 13 residues. The CDR3 loop reads CAWAEGPNQPQHF. In nucleotides, the CDR3 is TGTGCCTGGGCGGAGGGCCCGAATCAGCCCCAGCATTTT.

This clone was detected a few times. The chain combines TRBV19 with TRBJ2-1; perhaps TRBD2 as D (5 bases). In germline, CDR1 is LNHDA, CDR2 SQIVND (reference sequence). Trimming took off 4 bases at V and 5 bases at J, with 12 bases between the two ends. This CDR3 spans 14 amino acids. The CDR3 bases are TGTGCCAGTAGTAGGACTCGCGGCGACAATGAGCAGTTCTTC. It encodes CASSRTRGDNEQFF.

V is TRBV19 and J is TRBJ2-1; 8 bases map to TRBD2. V lost 7 bases to trimming and J lost 8 bases; unmatched junction nucleotides: 7. Germline lookup yields CDR1 LNHDA and CDR2 SQIVND (reference sequence). This CDR3 spans 13 amino acids. The CDR3 spells CASKGTSGHEQFF. Written as DNA, the CDR3 is TGTGCCAGTAAAGGTACTAGCGGCCATGAGCAGTTCTTC.

Turning to this clone: Germline and junction disagree at one end, which may indicate a read error. V usage is TRBV29-1 and J usage is TRBJ2-7, with D possibly being TRBD1 or TRBD2 (5 bases each). The CDR3 length is 11 residues. Germline V gene data show CDR1 as SQVTM and CDR2 as ANQGSEA. This CDR3 reads CSVETGPEQDF. In nucleotides, the CDR3 is TGCAGCGTTGAGACGGGACCGGAGCAAGACTTC.

The chain employs TRBV7-2 and TRBJ2-2, with 11 bases matching TRBD2. Germline loops: CDR1 SGHTA, CDR2 FQGNSA. V lost 7 bases to trimming and J lost 1 base; unmatched junction nucleotides: 11. The CDR3 spans 18 residues. CDR3 in DNA: TGTGCCAGCATCCACCTAAGACTAGCGGGGCTGAACACCGGGGAGCTGTTTTTT. This gives the protein CASIHLRLAGLNTGELFF.

The chain links TRBV7-9 to TRBJ2-1; D gene ambiguous. The CDR3 sequence is 13 residues long. Between the trimmed V and J ends, which lost 2 bases and 2 bases, there was a span of 4 bases. Germline CDR1 and CDR2: SEHNR and FQNEAQ (reference sequence). In nucleotides, the CDR3 is TGTGCCAGCAGCTTAACAGCCTACAATGAGCAGTTCTTC. It encodes CASSLTAYNEQFF.

There are a few counts of this clone. The chain links TRBV25-1 to TRBJ1-2; no firm D call. V was pared by 3 bases and J by 3 bases, with 11 bases between. CDR3 length: 14 amino acids. Per the germline V gene, CDR1 is MGHDK and CDR2 is SYGVNS. As DNA, the CDR3 is TGTGCCAGCAGTGAGCCAGGACCCTACTATGGCTACACCTTC. It yields the protein CASSEPGPYYGYTF.

Notes on this clone: This sample also contains other DNA sequences that code for the same CDR3. This rearrangement joins TRBV5-1 to TRBJ1-1; D not resolved. Trimming pared 0 bases from V and 0 bases from J, leaving 3 bases between. The CDR3 sequence is 13 residues long. Germline CDR1 and CDR2: SGHRS and YFSETQ. The CDR3 region has the DNA TGCGCCAGCAGCTTGGAGGTGAACACTGAAGCTTTCTTT. It specifies CASSLEVNTEAFF.

For this clone: This sample includes further DNA sequences coding for the same CDR3. The chain is built from TRBV30 and TRBJ1-5; D perhaps matches TRBD1 (6 bases). The germline V and J ends were trimmed by 1 base and 7 bases, with 11 bases remaining between them. Germline CDR1 and CDR2: GTSNPN and SVGIG (reference sequence). The CDR3 is 13 residues long. DNA for the CDR3: TGTGCCTGGAGTGGGACAGTCGGGCAGCCCCAGCATTTT. Translating gives CAWSGTVGQPQHF.

A few counts support this clone. J is TRBJ2-3 and V is TRBV21-1. TRBV21-1 is shown as a pseudogene. The CDR3 loop spans 16 amino acids. The CDR3 DNA is TGTGCCAGCAGCATGCGCTCCGGCTCTGCCACAGATACGCAGTATTTT. This translates into CASSMRSGSATDTQYF.

This clone was counted only a few times. The gene calls are TRBV30 and TRBJ2-6; 7 bases map to TRBD1. The V gene end was trimmed by 3 bases and the J gene end by 4 bases; junction bases not matched to a gene: 6. The CDR3 extends over 15 amino acids. Germline V gene data show CDR1 as GTSNPN and CDR2 as SVGIG (reference sequence). The CDR3 loop is CAWSPTGTGANVLTF. The CDR3 region has the DNA TGTGCCTGGAGCCCGACAGGGACCGGGGCCAACGTCCTGACTTTC.

V gene TRBV27 combines with J gene TRBJ2-5; 13 bases agree with TRBD2. CDR3 size: 15 residues. Germline V lookup: CDR1 MNHEY, CDR2 SMNVEV (reference sequence). V lost 6 bases to trimming and J lost 5 bases; unmatched junction nucleotides: 6. The CDR3: CASRAGLAGRETQYF. DNA of the CDR3: TGTGCCAGCAGAGCGGGACTAGCGGGAAGGGAGACCCAGTACTTC.

On this clone itself: The junction departs from germline at one end; a sequencing error may be responsible. This chain connects TRBV7-7 to TRBJ2-5; D is undetermined. Germline values: CDR1 SSHAT, CDR2 FNYEAQ (reference sequence). The length of the CDR3 is 15 residues. The CDR3 DNA reads as TGTGCTAGCAGTACTAACACCGGCGCGAAAGAGACCCAGTACTTC. Amino acid sequence: CASSTNTGAKETQYF.

The V and J genes are TRBV9 and TRBJ1-4; 8 positions agree with TRBD1. J gave up 8 bases and V 4 bases, and 10 bases lay outside the gene matches. Germline lookup yields CDR1 SGDLS and CDR2 YYNGEE. The CDR3 totals 15 residues. The CDR3 is CASSTMTGVGEKLFF. In DNA form, the CDR3 reads TGTGCCAGCAGCACAATGACAGGGGTGGGAGAAAAACTGTTTTTT. Based on the CDR3 plus reference TRBV9 and TRBJ1-4, the full variable domain is DSGVTQTPKHLITATGQRVTLRCSPRSGDLSVYWYQQSLDQGLQFLIQYYNGEERAKGNILERFSAQQFPDLHSELNLSSLELGDSALYFCASSTMTGVGEKLFFGSGTQLSVL.

This chain joins TRBV30 and TRBJ2-1, with 13 bases matching TRBD2. V gave up 4 bases and J gave up 9 bases; unmatched junction bases: 12. The CDR3 totals 16 residues. The germline V gene encodes CDR1 GTSNPN and CDR2 SVGIG (reference sequence). In nucleotides, the CDR3 is TGTGCCTGGACCCTAAACGGACTAGCGGGAGCCCTTGAGCAGTTCTTC. As protein: CAWTLNGLAGALEQFF.

This chain connects TRBV30 to TRBJ2-5; a weak D match, TRBD2 (5 bases). The CDR3 extends over 15 amino acids. V lost 0 bases, J lost 0 bases, and 11 bases lay in between. Germline V CDR1 and CDR2: GTSNPN, SVGIG (reference sequence). The CDR3 spells CAWSVLGVYQETQYF. Here the CDR3 DNA reads TGTGCCTGGAGTGTACTCGGGGTCTACCAAGAGACCCAGTACTTC.